This T cell receptor (beta chain) was identified in a study of blood T cell repertoires in COVID-19. Overall study: Samples representing acute and convalescent COVID-19 were sourced from the United States, Italy and Spain. Sources were T cells, B-cell-depleted T cells, or PBMCs; the material itself was cDNA or gDNA.

V lost 5 bases, J lost 1 base, and 4 bases stayed unmatched. The CDR3 is 14 amino acids. Germline assignment: CDR1 SGHRS and CDR2 YFSETQ. TCRdb keeps only in-frame clones here, not all; method: immunoSEQ multiplex PCR. The sample carries 200,000 or so clones, around four fifths recorded once. This clonotype was sampled from a man aged 55 to 69 with COVID-19, enrolled during active disease. The source material was peripheral blood. V usage is TRBV5-1 and J usage is TRBJ2-5; TRBD2 agrees at 8 bases. The CDR3 DNA reads as TGCGCCAGCAGTCCTACTAGCGGCCAAGAGACCCAGTACTTC. Its translation: CASSPTSGQETQYF.